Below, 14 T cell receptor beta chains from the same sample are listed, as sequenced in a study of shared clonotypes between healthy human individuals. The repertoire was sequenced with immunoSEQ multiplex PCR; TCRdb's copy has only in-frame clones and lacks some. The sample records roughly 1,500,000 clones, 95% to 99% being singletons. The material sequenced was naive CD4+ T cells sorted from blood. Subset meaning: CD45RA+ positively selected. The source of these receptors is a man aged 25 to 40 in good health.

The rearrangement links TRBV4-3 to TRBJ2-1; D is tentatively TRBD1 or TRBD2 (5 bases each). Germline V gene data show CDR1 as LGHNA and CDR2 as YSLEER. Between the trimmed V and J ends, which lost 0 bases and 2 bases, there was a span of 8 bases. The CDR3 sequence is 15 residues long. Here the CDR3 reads CASSQDRETYNEQFF. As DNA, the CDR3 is TGCGCCAGCAGCCAAGACAGGGAGACCTACAATGAGCAGTTCTTC.

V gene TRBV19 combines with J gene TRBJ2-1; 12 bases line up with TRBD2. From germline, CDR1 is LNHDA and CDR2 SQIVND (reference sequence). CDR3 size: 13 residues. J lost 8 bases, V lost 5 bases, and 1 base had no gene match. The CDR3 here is CASSLAGGYEQFF. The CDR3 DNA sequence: TGTGCCAGTAGTCTAGCGGGAGGGTATGAGCAGTTCTTC.

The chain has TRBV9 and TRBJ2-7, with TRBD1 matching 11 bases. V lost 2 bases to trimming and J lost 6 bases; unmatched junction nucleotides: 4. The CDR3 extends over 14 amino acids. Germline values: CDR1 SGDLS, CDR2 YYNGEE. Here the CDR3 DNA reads TGTGCCAGCAGCGTCGGACAGGGGGCTTCCGAGCAGTACTTC. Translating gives CASSVGQGASEQYF.

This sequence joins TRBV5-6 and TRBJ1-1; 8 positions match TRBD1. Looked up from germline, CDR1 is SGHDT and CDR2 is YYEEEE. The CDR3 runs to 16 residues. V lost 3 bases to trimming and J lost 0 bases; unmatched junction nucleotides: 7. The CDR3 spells CASSYTGGYLNTEAFF. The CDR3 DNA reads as TGTGCCAGCAGCTACACAGGGGGGTACCTGAACACTGAAGCTTTCTTT.

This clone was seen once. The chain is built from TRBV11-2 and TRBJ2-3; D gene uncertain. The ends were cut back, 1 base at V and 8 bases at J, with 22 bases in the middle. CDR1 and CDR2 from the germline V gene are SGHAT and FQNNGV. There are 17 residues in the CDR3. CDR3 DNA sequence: TGTGCCAGCAGCTTAGGTTTGCCTAGTTGGTCCCCGGGTACGCAGTATTTT. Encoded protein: CASSLGLPSWSPGTQYF.

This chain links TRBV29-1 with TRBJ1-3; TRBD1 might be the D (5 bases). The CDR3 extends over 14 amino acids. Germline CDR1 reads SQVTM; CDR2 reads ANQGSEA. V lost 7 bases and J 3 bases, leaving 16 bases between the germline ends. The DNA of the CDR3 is TGCAGCGCGGTCCGGGGGGGTGGTGGAAACACCATATATTTT. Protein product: CSAVRGGGGNTIYF.

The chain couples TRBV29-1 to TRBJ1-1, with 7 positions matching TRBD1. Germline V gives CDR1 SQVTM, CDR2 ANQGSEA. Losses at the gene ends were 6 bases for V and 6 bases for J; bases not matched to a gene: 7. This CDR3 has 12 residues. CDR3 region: CSVRDSVAEAFF. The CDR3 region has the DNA TGCAGCGTACGGGACAGTGTTGCTGAAGCTTTCTTT.

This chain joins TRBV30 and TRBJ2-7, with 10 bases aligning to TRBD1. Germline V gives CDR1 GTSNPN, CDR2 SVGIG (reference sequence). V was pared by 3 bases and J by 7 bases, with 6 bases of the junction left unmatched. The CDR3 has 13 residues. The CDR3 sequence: CAWRGTGVGEQYF. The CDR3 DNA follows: TGTGCCTGGAGGGGGACAGGGGTTGGGGAGCAGTACTTC.

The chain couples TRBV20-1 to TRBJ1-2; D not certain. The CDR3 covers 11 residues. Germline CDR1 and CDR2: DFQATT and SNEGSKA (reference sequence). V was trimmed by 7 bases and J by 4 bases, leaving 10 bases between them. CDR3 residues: CSGRDIYGYTF. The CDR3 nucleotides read TGCAGTGGAAGGGATATCTATGGCTACACCTTC.

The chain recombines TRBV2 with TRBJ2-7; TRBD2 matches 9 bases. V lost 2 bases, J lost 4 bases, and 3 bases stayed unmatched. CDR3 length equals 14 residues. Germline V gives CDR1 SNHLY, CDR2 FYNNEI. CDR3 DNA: TGTGCCAGCAGTGAACGGCGGGAGGGGTACGAGCAGTACTTC. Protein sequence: CASSERREGYEQYF. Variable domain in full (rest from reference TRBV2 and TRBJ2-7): EPEVTQTPSHQVTQMGQEVILRCVPISNHLYFYWYRQILGQKVEFLVSFYNNEISEKSEIFDDQFSVERPDGSNFTLKIRSTKLEDSAMYFCASSERREGYEQYFGPGTRLTVT.

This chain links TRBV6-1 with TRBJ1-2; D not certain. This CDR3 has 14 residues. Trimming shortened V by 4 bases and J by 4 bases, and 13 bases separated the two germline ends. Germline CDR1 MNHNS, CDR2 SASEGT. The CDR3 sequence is CASSANKDLYGYTF. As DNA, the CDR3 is TGTGCCAGCAGTGCAAACAAGGACCTCTATGGCTACACCTTC.

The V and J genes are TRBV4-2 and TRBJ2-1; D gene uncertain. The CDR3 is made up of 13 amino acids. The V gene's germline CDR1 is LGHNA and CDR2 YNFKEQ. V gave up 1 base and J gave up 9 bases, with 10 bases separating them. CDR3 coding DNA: TGTGCCAGCAGCCAAGTCGTCCCCGGTGAGCAGTTCTTC. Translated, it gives CASSQVVPGEQFF.

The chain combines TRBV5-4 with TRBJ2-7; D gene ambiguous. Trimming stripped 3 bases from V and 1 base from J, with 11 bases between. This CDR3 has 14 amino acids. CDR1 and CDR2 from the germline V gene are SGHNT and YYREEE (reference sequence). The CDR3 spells CASSSPGDSYEQYF. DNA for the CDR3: TGTGCCAGCAGCTCCCCGGGTGATTCCTACGAGCAGTACTTC.

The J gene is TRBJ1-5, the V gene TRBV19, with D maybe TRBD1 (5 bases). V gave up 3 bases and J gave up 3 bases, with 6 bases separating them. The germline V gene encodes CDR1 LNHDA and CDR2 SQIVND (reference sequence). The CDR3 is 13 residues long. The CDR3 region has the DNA TGTGCCAGTAGTATGGGGCCCAATCAGCCCCAGCATTTT. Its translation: CASSMGPNQPQHF.